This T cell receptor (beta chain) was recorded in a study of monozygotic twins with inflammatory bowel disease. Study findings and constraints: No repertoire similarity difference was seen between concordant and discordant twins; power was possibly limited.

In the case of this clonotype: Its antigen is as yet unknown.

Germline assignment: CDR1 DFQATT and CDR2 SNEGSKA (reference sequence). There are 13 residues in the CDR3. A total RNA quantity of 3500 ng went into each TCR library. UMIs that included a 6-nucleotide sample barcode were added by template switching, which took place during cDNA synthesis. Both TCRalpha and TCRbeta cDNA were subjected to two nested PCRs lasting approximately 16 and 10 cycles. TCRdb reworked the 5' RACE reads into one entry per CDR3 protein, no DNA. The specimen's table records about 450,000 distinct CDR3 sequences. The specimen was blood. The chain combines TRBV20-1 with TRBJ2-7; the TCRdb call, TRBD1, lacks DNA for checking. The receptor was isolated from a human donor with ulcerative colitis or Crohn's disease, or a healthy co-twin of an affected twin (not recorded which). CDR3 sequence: CSADHQGGDGQYF.